The clone carrying this TCR beta chain was seen repeatedly, ten times or more. Its antigen is currently unknown. A read error may produce the germline difference seen at one junction end. With a J-beta primer mix and a sample-barcoded 5' primer, a second PCR ran about 7 to 12 cycles. A template-switch adaptor containing 12 random nucleotides labeled each cDNA molecule. MiXCR, run by TCRdb on the 5' RACE reads, gives a single entry per CDR3 protein. This table holds 1.5 million to 2 million distinct CDR3 sequences, under 30% found once. The study recruited healthy Caucasian donors from Russia who were aged about 6 to 95. This CDR3 has 13 residues. Germline loops: CDR1 SGHRS, CDR2 YFSETQ. The record originates from a study of blood T cells in healthy people across ages. Overall study: Template switching recovered approximately one barcoded beta molecule for every two T cells.

Study-wide results and caveats: As age increased, TCR beta diversity per million T cells fell in a roughly linear fashion.

This sequence was found in a woman in her thirties in good health. Sequencing input: blood. The V gene is TRBV5-1, the J gene TRBJ1-2, with D tentatively TRBD1 (5 bases). CDR3 sequence reads: CASSFTGGYGYTF. CDR3 bases: TGTGCCAGCAGTTTTACGGGGGGGTATGGCTACACCTTC.